The 17 T cell receptor beta chains in this list originate from one sample, sequenced in a study of T cells after yellow fever vaccination. TCRdb reprocessed the 5' RACE reads with MiXCR, giving one entry per CDR3 protein. Of hundreds of thousands of distinct CDR3 sequences in the sample, 9% to 15% were seen once. The sequenced sample was PBMCs, obtained on the day of the yellow fever booster vaccination. The receptor set was obtained from a man aged 25 to 45 who received the YFV17D yellow fever vaccine.

Here the CDR3 DNA reads TGTGCCAGCAGTTACCGGACAAACTCCCCCGCCGAGCAGTACTTC. Its protein is CASSYRTNSPAEQYF. V usage is TRBV6-5 and J usage is TRBJ2-7; D might be TRBD1 (5 bases). The CDR3 sequence is 15 residues long. V was clipped by 2 bases and J by 6 bases, with 17 bases between them. Germline values: CDR1 MNHEY, CDR2 SVGAGI.

This sequence joins TRBV6-5 and TRBJ2-3; unclear D gene. V lost 2 bases, J lost 3 bases, and 9 bases lay in between. The CDR3 runs to 14 residues. Germline V CDR1 and CDR2: MNHEY, SVGAGI. The CDR3 protein is CASSYDKATDTQYF. DNA of the CDR3: TGTGCCAGCAGTTACGACAAGGCGACAGATACGCAGTATTTT.

The J gene is TRBJ2-1, the V gene TRBV12-3 or TRBV12-4; no firm D call. The CDR3 contains 15 residues. The V end was cut by 6 bases, the J end by 0 bases, with 12 bases between. The CDR3 is CASSQVKSSYNEQFF. The CDR3 DNA reads TGTGCCAGCAGCCAAGTGAAAAGCTCCTACAATGAGCAGTTCTTC.

This clonotype showed up just a few times. The rearrangement uses TRBV7-9 and TRBJ2-7; tentatively, D is TRBD2 (6 bases). Germline V gene data show CDR1 as SEHNR and CDR2 as FQNEAQ (reference sequence). CDR3 length: 15 amino acids. V was shortened by 7 bases and J by 0 bases, with 16 bases between the two germline ends. DNA for the CDR3: TGTGCCAGCACCACGACGGGCGGGACCTCCTACGAGCAGTACTTC. Its translation is CASTTTGGTSYEQYF.

This chain uses TRBV24-1 with TRBJ2-2, with no clear D. V shed 7 bases and J shed 6 bases, with 17 bases lying between them. Germline assignment: CDR1 KGHDR and CDR2 SFDVKD. The CDR3 is 15 amino acids. The chain's CDR3 is CATSSIRGNAGELFF. CDR3 DNA sequence: TGTGCCACCAGCTCCATTCGAGGTAACGCCGGGGAGCTGTTTTTT.

The V call is TRBV5-1, the J call TRBJ2-7, with 7 bases matching TRBD2. The CDR3 length is 15 residues. Trimming at V came to 4 bases and at J to 0 bases, leaving 7 bases not matched to a gene. The germline V gene encodes CDR1 SGHRS and CDR2 YFSETQ. This CDR3 reads CASSTASGGSYEQYF. The CDR3 DNA is TGCGCCAGCAGCACCGCTAGCGGAGGCTCCTACGAGCAGTACTTC.

This clonotype was counted a few times. The rearrangement uses TRBV15 and TRBJ2-7; D could derive from TRBD1 or TRBD2 (5 bases each). Trimming stripped 2 bases from V and 3 bases from J, with 17 bases between. CDR1 and CDR2 from the germline V gene are LNHNV and YYDKDF (reference sequence). The CDR3 is 16 amino acids. For the CDR3, the DNA is TGTGCCACCAGCAGAACCCGGGACCGAATTCTCTACGAGCAGTACTTC. Translation gives CATSRTRDRILYEQYF.

This clonotype was detected a few times. The chain links TRBV10-3 to TRBJ2-3; 10 bases match TRBD2. This CDR3 is built from 14 residues. CDR1 and CDR2 from the germline V gene are ENHRY and SYGVKD. V trimming: 9 bases; J trimming: 1 base; junction bases outside the gene matches: 4. The CDR3 reads CAIAGTSGTDTQYF. CDR3 nucleotides: TGTGCCATAGCCGGGACTAGCGGCACAGATACGCAGTATTTT.

The chain combines TRBV6-5 with TRBJ2-1; 8 positions agree with TRBD2. From germline, CDR1 is MNHEY and CDR2 SVGAGI. V was pared by 2 bases and J by 8 bases, with 11 bases of the junction left unmatched. The CDR3 is 16 residues long. CDR3 protein: CASSYGAGGPTYEQFF. CDR3 sequence (DNA): TGTGCCAGCAGTTACGGGGCGGGAGGCCCCACGTATGAGCAGTTCTTC.

This clonotype was counted only a few times. The chain has TRBV5-1 and TRBJ1-1; a weak D match, TRBD1 (5 bases). Germline assignment: CDR1 SGHRS and CDR2 YFSETQ. The V gene lost 4 bases and the J gene lost 3 bases, with 7 bases spanning the gap. The CDR3 is 12 residues long. CDR3 coding DNA: TGCGCCAGCAGCGGGGGGGACACTGAAGCTTTCTTT. Protein: CASSGGDTEAFF.

Ten or more counts support this clonotype. The chain links TRBV29-1 to TRBJ2-3; D uncertain. With 6 bases removed from V and 0 bases from J, the gap between germline ends came to 16 bases. The CDR3 loop spans 15 amino acids. Per germline, CDR1 SQVTM and CDR2 ANQGSEA. This CDR3 is CSVETRMTSTDTQYF. The CDR3 DNA reads TGCAGCGTGGAAACCAGAATGACAAGCACAGATACGCAGTATTTT.

Remarks on this clonotype: With a much larger clone just one base away, this may be a read error. The conserved phenylalanine or tryptophan is not found at the CDR3 terminus, so this likely reflects a read error. It is unclear where the CDR3 begins or ends on the DNA, so no DNA is shown, and the CDR3 is as TCRdb lists it. The rearrangement links TRBV29-1 to TRBJ2-4. The CDR3 length is 11 residues, termini included. Germline V gene lookup returns CDR1 SQVTM and CDR2 ANQGSEA. CDR3 sequence: CSVKDGTGENL.

This clonotype was observed many times. The rearrangement joins TRBV19 to TRBJ2-7, with D maybe TRBD1 (5 bases). CDR3 size: 13 residues. V lost 4 bases, J lost 2 bases, and 9 bases lay in between. Germline-derived CDR1 and CDR2 are LNHDA and SQIVND (reference sequence). Here the CDR3 DNA reads TGTGCCAGTAGTAGCGGACAAACCTACGAGCAGTACTTC. It codes for CASSSGQTYEQYF.

As concerns this clonotype: At one of its ends the junction is not consistent with the germline gene, which may arise from a read error. The chain links TRBV28 to TRBJ2-7, with D maybe TRBD2 (6 bases). Germline CDR1 MDHEN, CDR2 SYDVKM. The CDR3 is 12 residues long. The CDR3 nucleotides read TGTGCCAGCAGTTTTTTGCGGGGTGATTACGTCTTC. Amino acids: CASSFLRGDYVF.

The chain uses TRBV7-9 and TRBJ2-1; 8 positions match TRBD2. The V segment lost 7 bases and the J segment 2 bases; nucleotides outside the gene matches: 7. This CDR3 contains 15 residues. CDR1 SEHNR and CDR2 FQNEAQ come from the germline V gene (reference sequence). CDR3 DNA: TGTGCCAGCACTCCCATAGCGGGAACCTACAATGAGCAGTTCTTC. As protein: CASTPIAGTYNEQFF.

This clonotype has more than one count but fewer than ten. The chain joins TRBV9 to TRBJ2-3; 10 positions agree with TRBD2. This CDR3 region has 15 residues. V was pared by 1 base and J by 3 bases, with 2 bases of the junction left unmatched. The germline CDR1 and CDR2 sequences are SGDLS and YYNGEE. The CDR3: CASSVIAGGTDTQYF. The CDR3 nucleotides are TGTGCCAGCAGCGTAATAGCGGGAGGTACAGATACGCAGTATTTT.

The chain joins TRBV6-5 to TRBJ2-7; D might be TRBD2 (6 bases). Germline V CDR1 and CDR2: MNHEY, SVGAGI. The V and J ends lost 1 base and 4 bases respectively, with 11 bases between them. The CDR3 totals 14 residues. CDR3 bases: TGTGCCAGCAGTTACTACGGGAGTAGATACGAGCAGTACTTC. Residues: CASSYYGSRYEQYF.